Following are 27 T cell receptor beta chains from one sample sequenced in a study of T cell responses to AZD1222 COVID-19 vaccine. TCRdb's copy holds only in-frame clones and misses some; the assay was immunoSEQ multiplex PCR. The sample holds about 98,000 clones, more than 85% seen once. Material: peripheral blood, obtained on day 0 of AZD1222 vaccination. All receptors come from an adult in good health.

The rearrangement joins TRBV2 to TRBJ1-1; 7 positions match TRBD1. With 4 bases clipped from V and 5 bases from J, the junction kept 4 bases outside the gene matches. Germline V lookup: CDR1 SNHLY, CDR2 FYNNEI. The CDR3 is 13 residues long. The CDR3: CASSVDRDTEAFF. CDR3 DNA: TGTGCCAGCAGTGTAGACAGGGATACTGAAGCTTTCTTT. Together with reference TRBV2 and TRBJ1-1, the CDR3 gives the full variable domain: EPEVTQTPSHQVTQMGQEVILRCVPISNHLYFYWYRQILGQKVEFLVSFYNNEISEKSEIFDDQFSVERPDGSNFTLKIRSTKLEDSAMYFCASSVDRDTEAFFGQGTRLTVV.

For the CDR3, the DNA is TGTGCCAGCAGCATAAGGCAGGGGGGGTTGAATGAGCAGTTCTTC. This translates into CASSIRQGGLNEQFF. J is TRBJ2-1 and V is TRBV5-6; perhaps D is TRBD1 or TRBD2 (7 bases each). V shed 4 bases and J shed 7 bases, with 18 bases lying between them. CDR1 and CDR2 from the germline V gene are SGHDT and YYEEEE. The length of the CDR3 is 15 residues. The complete variable domain, with remaining parts taken from reference TRBV5-6 and TRBJ2-1, reads DAGVTQSPTHLIKTRGQQVTLRCSPKSGHDTVSWYQQALGQGPQFIFQYYEEEERQRGNFPDRFSGHQFPNYSSELNVNALLLGDSALYLCASSIRQGGLNEQFFGPGTRLTVL.

This rearrangement joins TRBV13 to TRBJ2-5; unclear D gene. The length of the CDR3 is 11 residues. From germline, CDR1 is PRHDT and CDR2 FYEKMQ (reference sequence). V was pared by 5 bases and J by 4 bases, with 5 bases between. The CDR3 bases are TGTGCCAGCAGCGCCAGAGAGACCCAGTACTTC. Translating it yields CASSARETQYF.

Notes on this clone: The sample carries other DNA sequences with the same CDR3. V and J are TRBV5-1 and TRBJ2-5; no reliable D call. The ends were cut back, 0 bases at V and 4 bases at J, with 4 bases in the middle. The CDR3 sequence is 12 residues long. CDR1 is SGHRS, CDR2 YFSETQ, per germline. CDR3 coding DNA: TGCGCCAGCAGCTTGGTAGGAGAGACCCAGTACTTC. It encodes CASSLVGETQYF.

The chain carries TRBV10-1 and TRBJ1-1; TRBD1 agrees at 7 bases. Losses at the gene ends were 1 base for V and 0 bases for J; bases not matched to a gene: 8. The length of the CDR3 is 17 residues. Looked up from germline, CDR1 is WNHNN and CDR2 is SYGVQD (reference sequence). This chain's CDR3 is CASSEWIPGTVNTEAFF. CDR3 nucleotide sequence: TGCGCCAGCAGTGAGTGGATACCCGGGACAGTGAACACTGAAGCTTTCTTT.

The chain carries TRBV4-2 and TRBJ1-1; TRBD1 matches at 10 bases. The CDR3 loop spans 16 amino acids. The junction had 4 bases not matched to a gene; V was cut back by 3 bases and J by 0 bases. Looked up from germline, CDR1 is LGHNA and CDR2 is YNFKEQ. CDR3 sequence (DNA): TGTGCCAGCAGCCAGCGACAGGGGGCAATGAACACTGAAGCTTTCTTT. This encodes CASSQRQGAMNTEAFF.

This chain connects TRBV4-1 to TRBJ2-1, with D perhaps TRBD2 (6 bases). Germline assignment: CDR1 MGHRA and CDR2 YSYEKL. Trimming removed 2 bases from V and 0 bases from J, with 14 bases in between. This CDR3 comprises 17 residues. The CDR3 sequence is CASSQLGAGSSYNEQFF. CDR3 nucleotides: TGCGCCAGCAGCCAACTCGGGGCGGGGAGCTCCTACAATGAGCAGTTCTTC.

This clone was detected only once. The gene calls are TRBV7-2 and TRBJ1-1, with D perhaps TRBD1 (5 bases). V was shortened by 5 bases and J by 2 bases, with 12 bases between the two germline ends. Germline values: CDR1 SGHTA, CDR2 FQGNSA. The CDR3 sequence is 14 residues long. Here the CDR3 reads CASSKPGPNTEAFF. The CDR3 DNA sequence: TGTGCCAGCAGCAAACCGGGACCCAACACTGAAGCTTTCTTT. Drawing the rest from reference TRBV7-2 and TRBJ1-1, the complete variable domain is GAGVSQSPSNKVTEKGKDVELRCDPISGHTALYWYRQSLGQGLEFLIYFQGNSAPDKSGLPSDRFSAERTGGSVSTLTIQRTQQEDSAVYLCASSKPGPNTEAFFGQGTRLTVV.

The chain uses TRBV5-1 and TRBJ1-6, with 7 bases aligning to TRBD1. The CDR3 totals 14 residues. Looked up from germline, CDR1 is SGHRS and CDR2 is YFSETQ. V was clipped by 4 bases and J by 10 bases; unmatched bases: 8. CDR3 region: CASSTRDSRSPLHF. In DNA, the CDR3 is TGCGCCAGCAGCACCCGGGACAGCCGATCACCCCTCCACTTT.

CDR3 bases: TGTGCCAGCAGCCAAGGATGGGATCAGCCCCAGCATTTT. Its protein product is CASSQGWDQPQHF. The V gene is TRBV4-2, the J gene TRBJ1-5; D gene uncertain. V was cut by 1 base and J by 5 bases, with 6 bases left in between. Looked up from germline, CDR1 is LGHNA and CDR2 is YNFKEQ. This CDR3 region has 13 residues.

This chain connects TRBV27 to TRBJ1-2; TRBD1 matches at 10 bases. Per germline, CDR1 MNHEY and CDR2 SMNVEV (reference sequence). The CDR3 extends over 15 amino acids. J was trimmed by 9 bases and V by 1 base; bases with no gene match: 8. CDR3 region: CASSLLGQGNKSYTF. The CDR3 DNA reads as TGTGCCAGCAGTTTATTGGGACAGGGGAATAAGAGCTACACCTTC.

The chain is built from TRBV28 and TRBJ1-4, with TRBD1 as a possible D gene (5 bases). Germline V gene sequence: CDR1 MDHEN, CDR2 SYDVKM. Between the trimmed V and J ends, which lost 7 bases and 3 bases, there was a span of 18 bases. CDR3 length: 16 residues. The CDR3 bases are TGTGCCAGCATCCTCGGGGGGTCCGGGGCTAATGAAAAACTGTTTTTT. Residues: CASILGGSGANEKLFF.

CDR3 sequence: CASSLDPGGETQYF. The CDR3 DNA reads TGCGCCAGCAGCTTAGACCCCGGGGGGGAGACCCAGTACTTC. The V gene is TRBV5-1, the J gene TRBJ2-5; 7 bases fit TRBD2. V shed 2 bases and J 5 bases; nucleotides not matched to a gene: 6. This CDR3 contains 14 residues. CDR1 and CDR2 (germline): SGHRS, YFSETQ. The complete variable domain, with remaining parts taken from reference TRBV5-1 and TRBJ2-5, reads KAGVTQTPRYLIKTRGQQVTLSCSPISGHRSVSWYQQTPGQGLQFLFEYFSETQRNKGNFPGRFSGRQFSNSRSEMNVSTLELGDSALYLCASSLDPGGETQYFGPGTRLLVL.

The chain has TRBV5-4 and TRBJ2-1; 11 bases align to TRBD2. The germline V gene has CDR1 SGHNT and CDR2 YYREEE (reference sequence). The CDR3 is 19 residues long. Unmatched junction bases numbered 10, after V lost 0 bases and J lost 2 bases. For the CDR3, the DNA is TGTGCCAGCAGCTTGGGGGGTAGCGGGAGGGCCAGGACCTACAATGAGCAGTTCTTC. Translating gives CASSLGGSGRARTYNEQFF.

The genes are TRBV19 and TRBJ2-7, with 8 bases identical to TRBD2. The CDR3 has 20 amino acids. Trimming at V came to 2 bases and at J to 0 bases, leaving 18 bases not matched to a gene. CDR1 and CDR2 from the germline V gene are LNHDA and SQIVND (reference sequence). DNA of the CDR3: TGTGCCAGTAGTATAACTAGGCGGGGGCCGACTAGCGCAAGCTCCTACGAGCAGTACTTC. The encoded protein is CASSITRRGPTSASSYEQYF. Using reference TRBV19 and TRBJ2-7 for the parts outside the CDR3, the full variable domain is DGGITQSPKYLFRKEGQNVTLSCEQNLNHDAMYWYRQDPGQGLRLIYYSQIVNDFQKGDIAEGYSVSREKKESFPLTVTSAQKNPTAFYLCASSITRRGPTSASSYEQYFGPGTRLTVT.

The chain carries TRBV7-2 and TRBJ2-2; 7 positions agree with TRBD1. The length of the CDR3 is 16 residues. The V segment lost 1 base and the J segment 0 bases; nucleotides outside the gene matches: 2. CDR1 SGHTA and CDR2 FQGNSA come from the germline V gene. CDR3 DNA sequence: TGTGCCAGCAGCTTAGTAGGGGGCGCGAACACCGGGGAGCTGTTTTTT. Protein product: CASSLVGGANTGELFF.

The chain has TRBV4-3 and TRBJ2-7, with 9 bases matching TRBD2. The CDR3 has 16 amino acids. Germline values: CDR1 LGHNA, CDR2 YSLEER. J was trimmed by 2 bases and V by 1 base; bases with no gene match: 6. CDR3 amino acids: CASSQVSGGRAYEQYF. CDR3 coding DNA: TGCGCCAGCAGCCAAGTTTCTGGCGGGAGGGCCTACGAGCAGTACTTC.

The count of this clone is one. This sequence joins TRBV9 and TRBJ1-6, with D perhaps TRBD1 (5 bases). CDR3 size: 16 residues. Between the trimmed V and J ends, which lost 4 bases and 3 bases, there was a span of 14 bases. Germline CDR1 is SGDLS and CDR2 is YYNGEE. The CDR3 DNA sequence: TGTGCCAGCAGCCCGATTTGGGGCGGCTATAATTCACCCCTCCACTTT. This sequence encodes CASSPIWGGYNSPLHF.

The chain couples TRBV4-2 to TRBJ2-1; 10 nucleotides line up with TRBD2. Germline-derived CDR1 and CDR2 are LGHNA and YNFKEQ. CDR3 length: 14 residues. The V and J ends lost 8 bases and 7 bases, in that order; junction bases with no gene match: 8. The CDR3 spells CASGHSGGMNEQFF. The DNA for the CDR3 is TGTGCCAGCGGACATAGCGGGGGGATGAATGAGCAGTTCTTC.

The CDR3 is CASSDRRDQNQPQHF. Written as DNA, the CDR3 is TGTGCCAGCAGTGACCGCAGGGACCAGAATCAGCCCCAGCATTTT. This rearrangement joins TRBV6-1 to TRBJ1-5; the D gene is possibly TRBD1 (5 bases). The CDR3 extends over 15 amino acids. Trimming pared 3 bases from V and 4 bases from J, leaving 13 bases between. Germline V gives CDR1 MNHNS, CDR2 SASEGT.

The chain links TRBV15 to TRBJ2-7; D call uncertain. CDR1 and CDR2 (germline): LNHNV, YYDKDF (reference sequence). Between the trimmed V and J ends, which lost 1 base and 5 bases, there was a span of 9 bases. The CDR3 runs to 13 residues. The DNA of the CDR3 is TGTGCCACCAGCAGAGTAGGTCTACACGAGCAGTACTTC. Its protein product is CATSRVGLHEQYF.

The chain couples TRBV2 to TRBJ1-4; 9 bases map to TRBD1. The germline V gene encodes CDR1 SNHLY and CDR2 FYNNEI. After removal of 8 bases from V and 7 bases from J, the junction contained 8 bases not matched to a gene. There are 14 residues in the CDR3. CDR3 coding DNA: TGTGCCAGCGGGAGGGACAGGGCTAGTGAAAAACTGTTTTTT. Translated, it gives CASGRDRASEKLFF.

The chain couples TRBV30 to TRBJ1-2; D possibly corresponds to TRBD1 (5 bases). The CDR3 loop spans 13 amino acids. Trimming left V 3 bases short and J 2 bases short, with 10 bases between. CDR1 and CDR2 (germline): GTSNPN, SVGIG (reference sequence). As DNA, the CDR3 is TGTGCCTGGAGCGGGACGGGAAACTATGGCTACACCTTC. Translation: CAWSGTGNYGYTF.

V usage is TRBV5-1 and J usage is TRBJ1-2; tentatively, D is TRBD1 (6 bases). The V end was cut by 1 base, the J end by 7 bases, with 14 bases between. Germline lookup yields CDR1 SGHRS and CDR2 YFSETQ. This CDR3 spans 14 amino acids. The CDR3 coding sequence is TGCGCCAGCAGCTTGAATCGACAGGATGGTGGCTACACCTTC. Protein product: CASSLNRQDGGYTF.

The rearrangement uses TRBV19 and TRBJ1-1; 10 nucleotides line up with TRBD1. The CDR3 length is 15 residues. V shed 6 bases, J shed 2 bases, and the junction held 6 bases outside the gene matches. In germline, CDR1 is LNHDA, CDR2 SQIVND (reference sequence). This chain's CDR3 is CASSDRGRRNTEAFF. DNA of the CDR3: TGTGCCAGTAGCGACAGGGGGCGTAGAAACACTGAAGCTTTCTTT.

The J gene is TRBJ2-1, the V gene TRBV9; TRBD1 matches 8 bases. The CDR3 totals 17 residues. V gave up 4 bases and J gave up 4 bases; unmatched junction bases: 13. Germline V gene lookup returns CDR1 SGDLS and CDR2 YYNGEE. The CDR3 is CASSTHRGTGYYNEQFF. The CDR3 region has the DNA TGTGCCAGCAGCACCCACCGGGGGACAGGTTATTACAATGAGCAGTTCTTC.

This chain links TRBV4-1 with TRBJ1-6; D ambiguous. Germline values: CDR1 MGHRA, CDR2 YSYEKL. The CDR3 runs 14 residues. Between the trimmed V and J ends, which lost 4 bases and 8 bases, there was a span of 12 bases. The CDR3 reads CASSLAGGDSPLHF. The CDR3 DNA sequence: TGCGCCAGCAGCCTCGCCGGCGGGGATTCACCCCTCCACTTT.